A single sample gave rise to the 30 T cell receptor beta chains below, sequenced in a study of T-cell memory formation after mild COVID-19. TCRdb re-derived calls from the 5' RACE reads in MiXCR, one entry per CDR3 protein. Of roughly 190,000 distinct CDR3 sequences listed, roughly a tenth were seen once; the top ten hold 2.5% to 3.5%. Sequencing input: PBMCs or a T cell subset sorted from them (not recorded which). These receptors were obtained from a man between 18 and 35 years old who had mild COVID-19 (a few samples of this study predate the infection). Cell type and time point are not known.

A few counts support this clonotype. This chain joins TRBV2 and TRBJ2-5, with unresolved D. With 4 bases removed from V and 2 bases from J, the gap between germline ends came to 8 bases. The germline V gene encodes CDR1 SNHLY and CDR2 FYNNEI. The CDR3 runs 13 residues. CDR3 DNA sequence: TGTGCCAGCAGTGTCTTTATTCAAGAGACCCAGTACTTC. Translated: CASSVFIQETQYF.

This clonotype was seen many times. The V and J genes are TRBV2 and TRBJ2-3; 7 bases line up with TRBD2. Trimming removed 8 bases from V and 0 bases from J; junction bases left unmatched: 8. The CDR3 sequence is 15 residues long. The V gene's germline CDR1 is SNHLY and CDR2 FYNNEI. The CDR3: CASGQERESTDTQYF. As DNA, the CDR3 is TGTGCCAGCGGGCAGGAGCGGGAAAGCACAGATACGCAGTATTTT.

This clonotype was detected a few times. The rearrangement links TRBV5-1 to TRBJ1-2; perhaps TRBD1 as D (6 bases). V was clipped by 4 bases and J by 6 bases, with 19 bases between them. Germline-derived CDR1 and CDR2 are SGHRS and YFSETQ. The CDR3 loop spans 15 amino acids. Written as DNA, the CDR3 is TGCGCCAGCAGCACCCCCCTGACAGGAATAGATGGCTACACCTTC. Translating gives CASSTPLTGIDGYTF.

The chain combines TRBV20-1 with TRBJ1-5, with a tentative D call TRBD1 (5 bases). CDR3 length: 13 amino acids. The germline V gene encodes CDR1 DFQATT and CDR2 SNEGSKA (reference sequence). Trimming pared 4 bases from V and 0 bases from J, leaving 7 bases between. CDR3 DNA: TGCAGTGCTACAGGGATTAGCAATCAGCCCCAGCATTTT. It codes for CSATGISNQPQHF.

The chain joins TRBV7-9 to TRBJ2-2, with 8 positions matching TRBD1. Losses at the gene ends were 3 bases for V and 3 bases for J; bases not matched to a gene: 3. The CDR3 runs to 15 residues. CDR1 and CDR2 (germline): SEHNR, FQNEAQ (reference sequence). CDR3 residues: CASSLDRVDTGELFF. CDR3 DNA: TGTGCCAGCAGCTTGGACAGGGTAGACACCGGGGAGCTGTTTTTT.

In its sample, this clonotype was seen a few times. CDR3: CASSQVGGGAPLETQYF. The CDR3 DNA follows: TGCGCCAGCAGCCAAGTGGGCGGGGGGGCCCCGCTAGAGACCCAGTACTTC. The chain uses TRBV4-1 and TRBJ2-5, with 9 bases identical to TRBD2. The CDR3 covers 17 residues. Looked up from germline, CDR1 is MGHRA and CDR2 is YSYEKL. Trimming at V came to 1 base and at J to 4 bases, leaving 10 bases not matched to a gene.

This clonotype was seen more than once but under ten times. V gene TRBV5-5 combines with J gene TRBJ1-3, with D hard to call. This CDR3 has 13 amino acids. V was cut by 5 bases and J by 3 bases, with 9 bases left in between. Per the germline V gene, CDR1 is SGHKS and CDR2 is YYEKEE (reference sequence). In nucleotides, the CDR3 is TGTGCCAGCAGATCGATTGGTGGAAACACCATATATTTT. Translated: CASRSIGGNTIYF.

This chain uses TRBV5-1 with TRBJ2-3; a possible D gene is TRBD2 (7 bases). Trimming removed 4 bases at V and 2 bases at J, with 20 bases between. The CDR3 length is 17 residues. Germline loops: CDR1 SGHRS, CDR2 YFSETQ. CDR3 protein: CASSLFSVGGHTDTQYF. The CDR3 nucleotides read TGCGCCAGCAGCCTGTTTAGCGTGGGGGGGCACACAGATACGCAGTATTTT.

This clonotype was counted only a few times. For the CDR3, the DNA is TGTGCCAGCAGCTACAGGGTGCGTCAGCCCCAGCATTTT. Amino acids: CASSYRVRQPQHF. This rearrangement joins TRBV6-8 to TRBJ1-5; perhaps TRBD1 as D (6 bases). V was cut by 6 bases and J by 6 bases, with 12 bases left in between. Per germline, CDR1 MNHGY and CDR2 SAAAGT. CDR3 length: 13 residues.

V and J are TRBV24-1 and TRBJ2-1; D ambiguous. The CDR3 is 12 amino acids. V shed 5 bases and J shed 8 bases, with 9 bases lying between them. Germline V gene data show CDR1 as KGHDR and CDR2 as SFDVKD. The DNA of the CDR3 is TGTGCCACCAGTGGTGCGGCGGATGAGCAGTTCTTC. It codes for CATSGAADEQFF.

The sample holds a few counts of this clonotype. The chain is built from TRBV24-1 and TRBJ2-5; no definite D call. Deletions cut 2 bases from V and 5 bases from J, with 11 bases between. This CDR3 spans 14 amino acids. The germline V gene has CDR1 KGHDR and CDR2 SFDVKD. The CDR3 DNA reads TGTGCCACCAGTGATTCTACACGGACGGAGACCCAGTACTTC. Translating it yields CATSDSTRTETQYF.

This clonotype has more than one count but fewer than ten. The CDR3 loop reads CASSQETSGWKTQYF. DNA for the CDR3: TGTGCCAGCAGCCAAGAGACTAGCGGGTGGAAGACCCAGTACTTC. The chain joins TRBV3-1 to TRBJ2-5; TRBD2 aligns across 10 bases. The CDR3 spans 15 residues. Germline V gene data show CDR1 as LGHDT and CDR2 as YNNKEL (reference sequence). V shed 0 bases, J shed 6 bases, and the junction held 4 bases outside the gene matches.

Only a few counts were recorded for this clonotype. The rearrangement links TRBV18 to TRBJ1-1; D call uncertain. Trimming shortened V by 4 bases and J by 3 bases, and 9 bases separated the two germline ends. The germline V gene encodes CDR1 KGHSH and CDR2 LQKENI. The CDR3 has 13 residues. DNA of the CDR3: TGTGCCAGCTCACAGCGTAGGGACACTGAAGCTTTCTTT. Translating it yields CASSQRRDTEAFF.

This clonotype was observed at least ten times. The CDR3 protein is CASRLGLAANEQFF. The CDR3 bases are TGTGCCAGCAGACTGGGACTAGCGGCCAATGAGCAGTTCTTC. The J gene is TRBJ2-1, the V gene TRBV6-5; 11 nucleotides agree with TRBD2. In germline, CDR1 is MNHEY, CDR2 SVGAGI. Trimming took 6 bases from V and 6 from J; bases not matched to a gene: 4. The CDR3 contains 14 residues.

This clonotype has ten or more counts. The rearrangement links TRBV29-1 to TRBJ2-3, with 7 nucleotides matching TRBD1. Germline lookup yields CDR1 SQVTM and CDR2 ANQGSEA. The V gene end was trimmed by 4 bases and the J gene end by 0 bases; junction bases not matched to a gene: 4. The CDR3 totals 14 residues. The CDR3 DNA reads TGCAGCGTTGCAAGGGACAGAAGCACAGATACGCAGTATTTT. This sequence encodes CSVARDRSTDTQYF.

This clonotype was seen more than once but under ten times. V usage is TRBV7-8 and J usage is TRBJ1-6, with 8 bases matching TRBD1. Germline-derived CDR1 and CDR2 are SGHVS and FQNEAQ. The CDR3 consists of 15 residues. V trimming: 4 bases; J trimming: 8 bases; junction bases outside the gene matches: 7. CDR3 protein: CASSSGQGRYSPLHF. The CDR3 nucleotides read TGTGCCAGCAGCTCTGGACAGGGAAGATATTCACCCCTCCACTTT.

This clonotype was counted between two and nine times. DNA of the CDR3: TGTGCCAGCAGCACCACACAGGCGGCCGGGGAGCAGTTCTTC. Its protein is CASSTTQAAGEQFF. V gene TRBV11-2 combines with J gene TRBJ2-1; tentatively, D is TRBD1 (5 bases). CDR3 length: 14 residues. Germline CDR1 reads SGHAT; CDR2 reads FQNNGV. The germline V and J ends were trimmed by 5 bases and 10 bases, with 18 bases remaining between them.

V usage is TRBV12-3 or TRBV12-4 and J usage is TRBJ2-7; TRBD1 aligns across 8 bases. The CDR3 sequence is 14 residues long. V lost 6 bases to trimming and J lost 5 bases; unmatched junction nucleotides: 9. The CDR3 DNA sequence: TGTGCCAGCAGGGGACAGGTAACCGTCCACGAGCAGTACTTC. It encodes CASRGQVTVHEQYF.

This clonotype showed up just a few times. The chain has TRBV5-1 and TRBJ2-2; 7 bases are shared with TRBD2. There are 16 residues in the CDR3. Per the germline V gene, CDR1 is SGHRS and CDR2 is YFSETQ. V gave up 4 bases and J gave up 5 bases; unmatched junction bases: 11. This CDR3 is CASSTGRTSGTGELFF. CDR3 sequence (DNA): TGCGCCAGCAGCACCGGGAGGACCTCCGGGACCGGGGAGCTGTTTTTT. The variable domain in full, with the rest retrieved from reference TRBV5-1 and TRBJ2-2, is KAGVTQTPRYLIKTRGQQVTLSCSPISGHRSVSWYQQTPGQGLQFLFEYFSETQRNKGNFPGRFSGRQFSNSRSEMNVSTLELGDSALYLCASSTGRTSGTGELFFGEGSRLTVL.

There are many counts of this clonotype. V gene TRBV5-1 combines with J gene TRBJ2-7, with 8 positions matching TRBD1. J lost 1 base, V lost 6 bases, and 9 bases had no gene match. Germline CDR1 SGHRS, CDR2 YFSETQ. CDR3 length: 15 amino acids. CDR3 in amino acids: CASKGAGQASYEQYF. The CDR3 region has the DNA TGCGCCAGCAAGGGGGCGGGACAGGCATCCTACGAGCAGTACTTC. The full variable domain, rest sourced from reference TRBV5-1 and TRBJ2-7, is KAGVTQTPRYLIKTRGQQVTLSCSPISGHRSVSWYQQTPGQGLQFLFEYFSETQRNKGNFPGRFSGRQFSNSRSEMNVSTLELGDSALYLCASKGAGQASYEQYFGPGTRLTVT.

This chain uses TRBV5-1 with TRBJ1-4; perhaps TRBD1 as D (5 bases). CDR1 is SGHRS and CDR2 is YFSETQ in the germline V gene. The length of the CDR3 is 15 residues. V was cut by 7 bases and J by 6 bases, with 19 bases left in between. CDR3: CASRRDGAYHEKLFF. CDR3 DNA sequence: TGCGCCAGCCGAAGGGACGGAGCCTACCATGAAAAACTGTTTTTT. Filled out from reference TRBV5-1 and TRBJ1-4, the complete variable domain reads KAGVTQTPRYLIKTRGQQVTLSCSPISGHRSVSWYQQTPGQGLQFLFEYFSETQRNKGNFPGRFSGRQFSNSRSEMNVSTLELGDSALYLCASRRDGAYHEKLFFGSGTQLSVL.

Only a few counts were recorded for this clonotype. This chain connects TRBV7-9 to TRBJ1-1, with D uncertain. The V end was cut by 4 bases, the J end by 11 bases, with 14 bases between. This CDR3 is built from 12 residues. Germline CDR1 SEHNR, CDR2 FQNEAQ (reference sequence). The CDR3 is CASSSEALRAFF. CDR3 sequence (DNA): TGTGCCAGCAGCTCGGAGGCCCTGCGGGCTTTCTTT. The full variable domain, with the rest looked up from reference TRBV7-9 and TRBJ1-1, is DTGVSQNPRHKITKRGQNVTFRCDPISEHNRLYWYRQTLGQGPEFLTYFQNEAQLEKSRLLSDRFSAERPKGSFSTLEIQRTEQGDSAMYLCASSSEALRAFFGQGTRLTVV.

This rearrangement joins TRBV5-5 to TRBJ1-2, with TRBD1 as a possible D gene (5 bases). The CDR3 sequence is 15 residues long. Germline lookup yields CDR1 SGHKS and CDR2 YYEKEE (reference sequence). Trimming cost V 0 bases and J 4 bases, with 13 bases left between them. Here the CDR3 reads CASSLGPGPGYGYTF. The CDR3, as DNA: TGTGCCAGCAGCTTGGGACCGGGGCCCGGCTATGGCTACACCTTC.

The rearrangement uses TRBV7-2 and TRBJ2-5; 9 positions agree with TRBD2. CDR1 is SGHTA and CDR2 is FQGNSA in the germline V gene. This CDR3 has 14 residues. V gave up 8 bases and J gave up 5 bases; unmatched junction bases: 9. The CDR3 region is CASSRGGGAETQYF. The CDR3 coding sequence is TGTGCCAGCTCAAGAGGCGGGGGGGCCGAGACCCAGTACTTC.

Only a few counts were recorded for this clonotype. V is TRBV5-1 and J is TRBJ1-1; D possibly corresponds to TRBD1 (5 bases). Germline V CDR1 and CDR2: SGHRS, YFSETQ. The CDR3 length is 16 residues. V dropped 0 bases and J dropped 5 bases, with 17 bases sitting between them. DNA for the CDR3: TGCGCCAGCAGCTTGGGGACAAACCCACTTGGGACTGAAGCTTTCTTT. This sequence encodes CASSLGTNPLGTEAFF.

The gene calls are TRBV7-2 and TRBJ2-3; a weak D match, TRBD2 (5 bases). The CDR3 spans 16 residues. The germline CDR1 and CDR2 sequences are SGHTA and FQGNSA. Trimming removed 5 bases from V and 0 bases from J, with 15 bases in between. Here the CDR3 DNA reads TGTGCCAGCAGCCTCCAGGAGCGGCCTAGCACAGATACGCAGTATTTT. This sequence encodes CASSLQERPSTDTQYF.

This clonotype was counted between two and nine times. The V call is TRBV6-1, the J call TRBJ2-5, with TRBD2 matching over 7 bases. Losses at the gene ends were 4 bases for V and 5 bases for J; bases not matched to a gene: 19. The length of the CDR3 is 18 residues. CDR1 is MNHNS and CDR2 is SASEGT in the germline V gene. CDR3 sequence: CASSALAGHQLSKETQYF. In DNA form, the CDR3 reads TGTGCCAGCAGTGCATTAGCGGGCCACCAACTATCTAAGGAGACCCAGTACTTC.

The chain couples TRBV6-2 or TRBV6-3 to TRBJ2-1; 9 bases match TRBD2. Germline V gene lookup returns CDR1 MNHEY and CDR2 SVGEGT. The CDR3 sequence is 15 residues long. After removal of 6 bases from V and 8 bases from J, the junction contained 11 bases not matched to a gene. CDR3 nucleotides: TGTGCCAGCAGACCCTTGCGGGGGGGCTTGTATGAGCAGTTCTTC. Translated, it gives CASRPLRGGLYEQFF.

This clonotype was detected only a few times. J is TRBJ2-7 and V is TRBV10-3; the match to TRBD1 covers 11 bases. The V gene end was trimmed by 10 bases and the J gene end by 6 bases; junction bases not matched to a gene: 11. The length of the CDR3 is 14 residues. Per germline, CDR1 ENHRY and CDR2 SYGVKD. The DNA of the CDR3 is TGTGCCACTAAAGGACAGGGGGCGGATGGCGAGCAGTACTTC. Its protein product is CATKGQGADGEQYF.

This clonotype was detected a few times. This chain uses TRBV5-1 with TRBJ2-5; possibly TRBD2 for D (5 bases). Germline CDR1 is SGHRS and CDR2 is YFSETQ. CDR3 length equals 15 residues. Trimming took 4 bases from V and 1 from J, leaving 14 bases between them. In DNA form, the CDR3 reads TGCGCCAGCAGCCAGGAGGTTCAGGTCCAAGAGACCCAGTACTTC. Protein: CASSQEVQVQETQYF. Based on the CDR3 plus reference TRBV5-1 and TRBJ2-5, the full variable domain is KAGVTQTPRYLIKTRGQQVTLSCSPISGHRSVSWYQQTPGQGLQFLFEYFSETQRNKGNFPGRFSGRQFSNSRSEMNVSTLELGDSALYLCASSQEVQVQETQYFGPGTRLLVL.